Listed below are T cell receptor beta chains from one sample, sequenced in a study of response to subunit inactivated influenza vaccine. Via MiXCR, TCRdb re-called the RT-PCR reads, giving one row per CDR3 protein. The repertoire holds about half a million distinct CDR3 sequences, approximately 9.9% seen once, with over 9.5% in the top ten. The specimen was PBMCs from blood, collected more than 35 days after vaccination. All receptors derive from a man aged 50 or older who received an inactivated influenza vaccine. CDR3s include the opening cysteine and the closing phenylalanine or tryptophan. Each record gives: V gene, J gene, D gene, clone size, CDR3 protein, CDR3 DNA. The D gene is left open where the match is weak. Clone size is stated in some rows and not others, as once, few, many or a class when expanded.

TRBV7-9	TRBJ2-7	TRBD2	NA	CASSLSLAGGPGEQYF	TGTGCCAGCAGCTTATCTTTAGCGGGAGGGCCGGGCGAGCAGTACTTC
TRBV2	TRBJ1-3	NA	NA	CASSEEWNTIYF	TGTGCCAGCAGTGAAGAATGGAACACCATATATTTT
TRBV29-1	TRBJ2-7	TRBD1	many	CSVRDRGQNEQYF	TGCAGCGTTCGGGACAGGGGGCAGAACGAGCAGTACTTC
TRBV6-2/TRBV6-3	TRBJ2-1	TRBD1	NA	CASRTMGQSTISYNEQFF	TGTGCCAGCCGCACAATGGGACAGAGTACGATCTCCTACAATGAGCAGTTCTTC
TRBV20-1	TRBJ2-7	NA	NA	CSARDIQSYEQYF	TGCAGTGCTAGAGATATACAATCCTACGAGCAGTACTTC
TRBV7-2	TRBJ2-3	TRBD2	NA	CASSLLAGGGTDTQYF	TGTGCCAGCAGCTTGCTAGCGGGGGGTGGTACAGATACGCAGTATTTT
TRBV7-3	TRBJ2-3	NA	few	CASSPRHSSDTQYF	TGTGCCAGCAGCCCGAGACACTCTAGCGATACGCAGTATTTT
TRBV15	TRBJ2-2	NA	few	CATSRDPGAGELFF	TGTGCCACCAGCAGAGATCCGGGCGCCGGGGAGCTGTTTTTT
TRBV5-6	TRBJ1-5	NA	many	CASSGGLSNQPQHF	TGTGCCAGCAGCGGGGGACTAAGCAATCAGCCCCAGCATTTT
TRBV7-9	TRBJ1-1	TRBD1	NA	CASSTPTGVTEAFF	TGTGCCAGCAGCACCCCGACAGGGGTTACTGAAGCTTTCTTT
TRBV6-5	TRBJ2-3	NA	many	CASSYSTGFTDTQYF	TGTGCCAGCAGTTACTCCACAGGATTCACAGATACGCAGTATTTT
TRBV4-1	TRBJ2-7	NA	few	CASSQDRVFYEQYF	TGCGCCAGCAGCCAAGACAGGGTTTTTTACGAGCAGTACTTC
TRBV12-3/TRBV12-4	TRBJ2-3	NA	NA	CASSGGSGSTDTQYF	TGTGCCAGCAGTGGGGGTAGCGGTAGCACAGATACGCAGTATTTT
TRBV7-9	TRBJ1-3	NA	few	CAAGRRRGNTIYF	TGTGCCGCGGGGAGAAGGAGGGGAAACACCATATATTTT
TRBV10-3	TRBJ1-1	NA	many	CAISMVNTEAFF	TGTGCCATCAGCATGGTGAACACTGAAGCTTTCTTT
TRBV28	TRBJ2-7	TRBD2	NA	CASSPGDSGGYEQYF	TGTGCCAGCAGCCCGGGGGATAGCGGGGGGTACGAGCAGTACTTC
TRBV4-2	TRBJ2-1	NA	few	CASSHSTSRLYNEQFF	TGTGCCAGCAGCCATTCCACTAGCAGACTCTACAATGAGCAGTTCTTC
TRBV13	TRBJ2-3	NA	NA	CASSLRFAWSVSDTQYF	TGTGCCAGCAGCTTAAGATTCGCGTGGAGCGTCTCAGATACGCAGTATTTT
TRBV2	TRBJ2-2	NA	few	CASSESQLNTGELFF	TGTGCCAGCAGTGAAAGTCAGCTGAACACCGGGGAGCTGTTTTTT
TRBV7-9	TRBJ2-2	NA	few	CASSSLGRQSNTGELFF	TGTGCCAGCAGCTCCTTGGGTAGACAATCGAACACCGGGGAGCTGTTTTTT
TRBV29-1	TRBJ2-7	TRBD1	many	CSVRQGAYYEQYF	TGCAGCGTGAGACAGGGGGCCTACTACGAGCAGTACTTC
TRBV13	TRBJ2-2	TRBD2	NA	CASSAGAPGGELFF	TGTGCCAGCTCAGCGGGGGCGCCTGGCGGGGAGCTGTTTTTT
TRBV7-8	TRBJ2-1	NA	few	CASGPGWGNGYNEQFF	TGTGCCAGCGGCCCTGGGTGGGGTAACGGCTACAATGAGCAGTTCTTC
TRBV10-3	TRBJ1-1	NA	NA	CAISPGDNRNTEAFF	TGTGCCATCAGCCCGGGGGACAACCGGAACACTGAAGCTTTCTTT
TRBV4-3	TRBJ1-2	NA	NA	CASSQIGMDYGYTF	TGCGCCAGCAGCCAAATCGGCATGGACTATGGCTACACCTTC
TRBV7-9	TRBJ2-3	TRBD1	NA	CASTYPRDRDSTDTQYF	TGTGCCAGCACCTACCCCCGAGACAGGGATAGCACAGATACGCAGTATTTT
TRBV24-1	TRBJ1-1	NA	few	CATSDSRRYTEAFF	TGTGCCACCAGTGATTCACGACGGTACACTGAAGCTTTCTTT
TRBV3-1	TRBJ2-2	NA	few	CASSQAGRTGELFF	TGTGCCAGCAGCCAAGCAGGGCGGACCGGGGAGCTGTTTTTT
TRBV9	TRBJ2-7	TRBD1	many	CASSERQGAYEQYF	TGTGCCAGCAGCGAACGACAGGGAGCCTACGAGCAGTACTTC
TRBV5-1	TRBJ1-4	NA	NA	CASRIQGNPNEKLFF	TGCGCCAGCAGAATACAGGGAAATCCTAATGAAAAACTGTTTTTT
TRBV29-1	TRBJ2-2	TRBD2	NA	CSVPSGRAPGELFF	TGCAGCGTTCCTAGCGGGAGGGCCCCCGGGGAGCTGTTTTTT
TRBV4-1	TRBJ2-1	TRBD2	few	CASKGSGGVRLGTSYNEQFF	TGCGCCAGCAAGGGGTCTGGGGGGGTCCGGTTGGGGACCTCCTACAATGAGCAGTTCTTC
TRBV6-5	TRBJ2-5	NA	many	CASSYASMNGQETQYF	TGTGCCAGCAGTTACGCCTCCATGAACGGCCAAGAGACCCAGTACTTC
TRBV29-1	TRBJ2-4	TRBD2	many	CSVGGGEAKNIQYF	TGCAGCGTTGGGGGAGGGGAGGCCAAAAACATTCAGTACTTC
TRBV10-2	TRBJ1-1	NA	few	CASSPQIVEAFF	TGCGCCAGCAGTCCCCAGATTGTTGAAGCTTTCTTT
TRBV12-3/TRBV12-4	TRBJ1-2	NA	NA	CASTDGAYGYTF	TGTGCCAGCACTGACGGAGCCTATGGCTACACCTTC
TRBV29-1	TRBJ2-3	NA	NA	CSVTKDTDTQYF	TGCAGCGTTACTAAGGACACAGATACGCAGTATTTT
TRBV10-3	TRBJ2-2	NA	many	CAISEVTGSGELFF	TGTGCCATCAGTGAGGTTACGGGATCCGGGGAGCTGTTTTTT
TRBV7-2	TRBJ2-6	NA	NA	CASSLKGVDSGANVLTF	TGTGCCAGCAGCTTAAAAGGGGTCGACTCTGGGGCCAACGTCCTGACTTTC